This T cell receptor beta chain was retrieved from a study of blood T cell repertoires in COVID-19. Study in general: Sites across the United States, Italy and Spain contributed samples from acute and convalescent COVID-19. Nucleic acid was either cDNA or gDNA, and it came from T cells, B-cell-depleted T cells, or PBMCs.

Germline CDR1 and CDR2: MNHGY and SAAAGT. The length of the CDR3 is 15 residues. With 6 bases clipped from V and 1 base from J, the junction kept 9 bases outside the gene matches. Original processing notes: Reference gene primer amplification gave estimated nucleated cell counts. The repertoire was sequenced with immunoSEQ multiplex PCR; TCRdb's copy has only in-frame clones and lacks some. D and trimming come from the DNA, and the V and J calls and clone size come from that table. The sample consists of about 200,000 clones, about 91% of them appearing once. V and J are TRBV6-8 and TRBJ2-7, with 7 bases aligning to TRBD1. Sequencing input: peripheral blood. This TCR derives from a young man with acute or convalescent COVID-19. The CDR3 loop is CASSYRGQRSYEQYF. The CDR3 DNA follows: TGTGCCAGCAGCTACCGGGGACAGCGATCCTACGAGCAGTACTTC.